The rows below give T cell receptor beta chains drawn from one sample of a study of blood T cell repertoires in COVID-19. Some clones are missing from TCRdb's copy, which holds only in-frame ones; the method was immunoSEQ multiplex PCR. Of 130,000 or so clones listed, around 84% were seen once; the top ten hold almost 8.5%. What was sequenced was peripheral blood. All receptors come from a woman aged 60-75 years with acute or convalescent COVID-19. CDR3s include the opening cysteine and the closing phenylalanine or tryptophan. The order of the fields is V gene, clone size, J gene, D gene, CDR3 DNA, CDR3 protein. A D gene is named only where the DNA matches it firmly. Size values are once, few and many counts, or a class for expanded clones, and some rows have none.

TRBV2	once	TRBJ1-5	NA	TGTGCCAGCCGGTGGCAGGGCGGCAATCAGCCCCAGCATTTT	CASRWQGGNQPQHF
TRBV27	NA	TRBJ1-1	TRBD1	TGTGCCAGCAGTTTAGGGACAGGGGTTGGCACTGAAGCTTTCTTT	CASSLGTGVGTEAFF
TRBV28	many	TRBJ2-7	TRBD2	TGTGCCAGCAGTTATTGGACTAGCGGGGCCTACGAGCAGTACTTC	CASSYWTSGAYEQYF
TRBV27	NA	TRBJ2-2	NA	TGTGCCAGCAGTTTGACGACAGTTAACACCGGGGAGCTGTTTTTT	CASSLTTVNTGELFF
TRBV19	NA	TRBJ1-2	TRBD1	TGTGCCAGTAGTAGGGACAGGGGAAGCTATGGCTACACCTTC	CASSRDRGSYGYTF
TRBV5-1	NA	TRBJ2-2	TRBD2	TGCGCCAGCAGGAACCTGATCGGACTAGCGGCATACACCGGGGAGCTGTTTTTT	CASRNLIGLAAYTGELFF
TRBV3-1/TRBV3-2	NA	TRBJ1-6	TRBD1	TGTGCCAGCAGCCAACGGACAGGCTATAATTCACCCCTCCACTTT	CASSQRTGYNSPLHF
TRBV2	NA	TRBJ2-7	NA	TGTGCCAGCACATCCTATTACGAGCAGTACTTC	CASTSYYEQYF
TRBV27	NA	TRBJ1-4	NA	TGTGCCAGCAGTTTATTAGGGAGTGAAAAACTGTTTTTT	CASSLLGSEKLFF
TRBV16	NA	TRBJ2-7	NA	TGTGCCAGCAGCCAAGGGCTAATTGGCCTACAGGGAGCCTACGAGCAGTACTTC	CASSQGLIGLQGAYEQYF
TRBV24-1	NA	TRBJ2-2	NA	TGTGCCACCCGAACGGGGGACGTCACCGGGGAGCTGTTTTTT	CATRTGDVTGELFF
TRBV28	NA	TRBJ1-1	NA	TGTGCCAGCAGGACGGACAGGAACACTGAAGCTTTCTTT	CASRTDRNTEAFF
TRBV5-4	NA	TRBJ2-7	NA	TGTGCCAGCAGCCGGTCCGGGACTCCCTACGAGCAGTACTTC	CASSRSGTPYEQYF
TRBV5-1	NA	TRBJ2-1	NA	TGCGCCAGCAGCTTGGCTGCGGGGTACAATGAGCAGTTCTTC	CASSLAAGYNEQFF
TRBV5-4	NA	TRBJ2-1	NA	TGTGCCAGCAGCTTACCAAGGGGGTCGCACAATGAGCAGTTCTTC	CASSLPRGSHNEQFF
TRBV7-8	once	TRBJ2-2	NA	TGTGCCAGCAGCTTGGGGGGAGCCCCAAGCGCCGGGGAGCTGTTTTTT	CASSLGGAPSAGELFF
TRBV24-1	NA	TRBJ2-2	TRBD1	TGTGCCACCAGTGACCGGGACAGGGGGTATACCGGGGAGCTGTTTTTT	CATSDRDRGYTGELFF
TRBV27	NA	TRBJ2-3	TRBD2	TGTGCCAGCAGTTCCCGACTAGCGGGGGACACAGATACGCAGTATTTT	CASSSRLAGDTDTQYF
TRBV7-2	NA	TRBJ2-5	TRBD2	TGTGCCAGCAGCCCGAGACTAGCGGGGGGAGGAGAGACCCAGTACTTC	CASSPRLAGGGETQYF
TRBV6-1	NA	TRBJ2-1	NA	TGTGCCAGCAGTGAAGGACAGGCCCATTGGGGGGAGCAGTTCTTC	CASSEGQAHWGEQFF
TRBV28	NA	TRBJ2-2	TRBD1	TGTGCCAGCAGCAGGGGACAGGCCATAATGAACACCGGGGAGCTGTTTTTT	CASSRGQAIMNTGELFF
TRBV4-2	NA	TRBJ1-5	NA	TGTGCCAGCAGCCAAGATCTACAGGGCCGCCAGCCCCAGCATTTT	CASSQDLQGRQPQHF
TRBV5-4	NA	TRBJ2-1	TRBD2	TGTGCCAGCAGCTTCGGACTAGCGGGGTACAATGAGCAGTTCTTC	CASSFGLAGYNEQFF
TRBV7-8	NA	TRBJ2-3	NA	TGTGCCAGCAGCTTTCTCCGCACAGATACGCAGTATTTT	CASSFLRTDTQYF
TRBV30	NA	TRBJ2-1	NA	TGTGCCTGGAGCTTTAGCGATTACTACAATGAGCAGTTCTTC	CAWSFSDYYNEQFF
TRBV27	NA	TRBJ2-7	NA	TGTGCCAGCCGCCGGGGCTACGAGCAGTACTTC	CASRRGYEQYF
TRBV6-5	few	TRBJ2-7	TRBD1	TGTGCCAGCGGTCCGGGACAGGGAAGACAGTACTTC	CASGPGQGRQYF
TRBV7-2	NA	TRBJ2-7	TRBD2	TGTGCCAGCAGCTTCCGGACTAGCGGGGGGCTTTCCTACGAGCAGTACTTC	CASSFRTSGGLSYEQYF
TRBV19	once	TRBJ2-7	TRBD1	TGTGCCAGTAGTACCCAGGGGGCTTACGAGCAGTACTTC	CASSTQGAYEQYF
TRBV4-2	many	TRBJ2-3	NA	TGTGCCAGCAGCCAAGAGAGTCAACCGCGCACAGATACGCAGTATTTT	CASSQESQPRTDTQYF
TRBV29-1	NA	TRBJ2-5	TRBD2	TGCAGCGTCGGTAGCGGGGGACTCGGGGAGACCCAGTACTTC	CSVGSGGLGETQYF
TRBV5-4	NA	TRBJ2-7	NA	TGTGCCAGCAGCTTGGAACAGGGTCCCTACGAGCAGTACTTC	CASSLEQGPYEQYF
TRBV18	NA	TRBJ1-4	TRBD1	TGTGCCAGCTCAGAGACCGGGACAGGGAATGAAAAACTGTTTTTT	CASSETGTGNEKLFF
TRBV30	NA	TRBJ2-1	TRBD2	TGTGCCTGGAGTGTAGGTGTCGGGGGGAATGAGCAGTTCTTC	CAWSVGVGGNEQFF